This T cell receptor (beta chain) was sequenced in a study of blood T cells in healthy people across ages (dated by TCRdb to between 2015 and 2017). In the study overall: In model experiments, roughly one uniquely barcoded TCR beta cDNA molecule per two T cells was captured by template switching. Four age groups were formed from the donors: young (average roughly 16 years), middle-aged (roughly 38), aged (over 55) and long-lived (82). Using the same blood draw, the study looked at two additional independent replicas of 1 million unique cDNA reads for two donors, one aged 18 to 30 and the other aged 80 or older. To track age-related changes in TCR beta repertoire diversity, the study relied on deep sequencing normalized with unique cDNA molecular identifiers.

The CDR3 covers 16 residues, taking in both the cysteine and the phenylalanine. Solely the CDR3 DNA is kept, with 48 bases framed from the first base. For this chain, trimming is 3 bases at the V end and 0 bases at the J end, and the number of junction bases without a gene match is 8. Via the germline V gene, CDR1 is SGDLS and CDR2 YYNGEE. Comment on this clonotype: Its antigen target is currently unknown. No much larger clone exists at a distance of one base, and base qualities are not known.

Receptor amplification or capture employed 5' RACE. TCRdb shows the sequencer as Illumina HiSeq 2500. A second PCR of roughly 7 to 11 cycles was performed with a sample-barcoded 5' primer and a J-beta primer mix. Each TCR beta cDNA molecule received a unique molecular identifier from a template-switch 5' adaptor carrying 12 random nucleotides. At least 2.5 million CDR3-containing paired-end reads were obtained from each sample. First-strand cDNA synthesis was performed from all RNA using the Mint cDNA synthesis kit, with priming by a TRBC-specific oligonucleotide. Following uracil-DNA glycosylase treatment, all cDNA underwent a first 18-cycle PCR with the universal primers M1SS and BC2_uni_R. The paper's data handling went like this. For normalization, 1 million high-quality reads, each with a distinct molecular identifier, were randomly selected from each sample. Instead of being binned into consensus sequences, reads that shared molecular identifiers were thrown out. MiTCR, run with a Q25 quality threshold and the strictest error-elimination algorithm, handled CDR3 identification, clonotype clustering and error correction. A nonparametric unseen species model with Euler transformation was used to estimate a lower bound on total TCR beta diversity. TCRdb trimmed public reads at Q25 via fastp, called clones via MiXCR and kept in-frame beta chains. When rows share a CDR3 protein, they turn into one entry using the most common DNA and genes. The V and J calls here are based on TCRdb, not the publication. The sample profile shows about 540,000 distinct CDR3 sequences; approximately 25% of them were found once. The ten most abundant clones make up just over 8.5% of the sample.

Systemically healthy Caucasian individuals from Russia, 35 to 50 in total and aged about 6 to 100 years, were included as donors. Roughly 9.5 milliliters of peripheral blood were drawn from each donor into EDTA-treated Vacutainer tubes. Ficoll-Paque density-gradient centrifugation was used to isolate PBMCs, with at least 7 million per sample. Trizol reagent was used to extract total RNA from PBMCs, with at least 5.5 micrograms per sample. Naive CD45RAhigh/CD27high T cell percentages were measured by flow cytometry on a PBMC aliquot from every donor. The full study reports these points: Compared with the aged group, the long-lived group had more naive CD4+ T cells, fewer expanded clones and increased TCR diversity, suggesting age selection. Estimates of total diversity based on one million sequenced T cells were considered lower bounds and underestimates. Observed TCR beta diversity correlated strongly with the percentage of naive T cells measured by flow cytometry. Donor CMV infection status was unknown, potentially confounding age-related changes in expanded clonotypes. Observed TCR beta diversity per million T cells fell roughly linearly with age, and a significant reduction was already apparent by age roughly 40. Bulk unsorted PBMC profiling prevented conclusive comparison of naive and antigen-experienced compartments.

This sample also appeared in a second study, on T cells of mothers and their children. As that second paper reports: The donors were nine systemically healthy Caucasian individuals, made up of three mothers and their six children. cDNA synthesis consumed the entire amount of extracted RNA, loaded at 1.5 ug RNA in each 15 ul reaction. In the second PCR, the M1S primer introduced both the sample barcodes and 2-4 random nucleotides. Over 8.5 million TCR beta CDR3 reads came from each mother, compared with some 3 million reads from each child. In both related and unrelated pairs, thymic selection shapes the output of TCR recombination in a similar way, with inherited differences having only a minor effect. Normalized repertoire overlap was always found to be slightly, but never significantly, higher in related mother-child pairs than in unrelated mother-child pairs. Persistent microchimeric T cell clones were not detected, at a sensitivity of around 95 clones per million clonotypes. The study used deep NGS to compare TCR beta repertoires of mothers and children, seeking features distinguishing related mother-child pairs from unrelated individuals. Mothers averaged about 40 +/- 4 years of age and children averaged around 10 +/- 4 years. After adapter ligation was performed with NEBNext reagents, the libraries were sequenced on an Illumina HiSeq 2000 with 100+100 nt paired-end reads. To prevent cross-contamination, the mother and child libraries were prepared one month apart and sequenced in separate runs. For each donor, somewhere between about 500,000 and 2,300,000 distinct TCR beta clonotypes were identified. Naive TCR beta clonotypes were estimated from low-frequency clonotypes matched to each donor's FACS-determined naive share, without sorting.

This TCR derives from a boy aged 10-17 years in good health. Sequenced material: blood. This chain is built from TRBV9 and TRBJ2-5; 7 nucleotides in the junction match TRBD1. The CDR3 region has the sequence CASSDPEQGHQETQYF. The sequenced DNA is TGTGCCAGCAGCGACCCGGAACAGGGGCACCAAGAGACCCAGTACTTC.